This entry lists 2 T cell receptor beta chains sequenced from one sample in a study of cytomegalovirus exposure and HLA in healthy donors. With 60 Vbeta and 13 Jbeta primers, the PCR was carried out. TCRdb's copy holds only in-frame clones and misses some; the assay was immunoSEQ multiplex PCR. The profile covers about 120,000 clones, with around 81% appearing a single time and 3% to 4% taken by the ten largest. Sequenced sample: PBMCs. Receptors originate from a woman aged 30 to 39 in good health and CMV-seronegative.

The rearrangement joins TRBV7-9 to TRBJ2-5; 7 nucleotides match TRBD1. This CDR3 is 14 amino acids long. With 5 bases clipped from V and 1 base from J, the junction kept 4 bases outside the gene matches. Germline V gene sequence: CDR1 SEHNR, CDR2 FQNEAQ (reference sequence). The CDR3 protein is CASSPDRAQETQYF. In DNA form, the CDR3 reads TGTGCCAGCAGCCCAGACAGGGCCCAAGAGACCCAGTACTTC. The complete variable domain, with remaining parts taken from reference TRBV7-9 and TRBJ2-5, reads DTGVSQNPRHKITKRGQNVTFRCDPISEHNRLYWYRQTLGQGPEFLTYFQNEAQLEKSRLLSDRFSAERPKGSFSTLEIQRTEQGDSAMYLCASSPDRAQETQYFGPGTRLLVL.

The chain couples TRBV7-2 to TRBJ2-5, with D possibly TRBD2 on 7 matching bases. Looked up from germline, CDR1 is SGHTA and CDR2 is FQGNSA. The CDR3 runs 15 residues. The V end was cut by 5 bases, the J end by 1 base, with 14 bases between. CDR3 region: CASSPRGGSQETQYF. For the CDR3, the DNA is TGTGCCAGCAGCCCTAGGGGGGGCAGCCAAGAGACCCAGTACTTC.